Following are 9 T cell receptor beta chains from one sample sequenced in a study of neoadjuvant nivolumab and ipilimumab in lung cancer. Data came from immunoSEQ multiplex PCR; TCRdb stores just in-frame clones and leaves some out. The sample gives around 19,000 clones, around 87% of which show up once; around 2.1% is in the top ten. The input for sequencing was peripheral blood, taken before neoadjuvant nivolumab, alone or with ipilimumab. The receptors were sampled from an adult with non-small cell lung cancer.

The chain has TRBV30 and TRBJ2-7, with 12 bases aligning to TRBD1. Germline assignment: CDR1 GTSNPN and CDR2 SVGIG (reference sequence). Trimming removed 6 bases from V and 7 bases from J; junction bases left unmatched: 7. The CDR3 has 13 residues. CDR3 amino acids: CACQGQGAGEQYF. The CDR3 DNA reads TGTGCCTGCCAGGGACAGGGGGCGGGTGAGCAGTACTTC.

This sequence joins TRBV15 and TRBJ1-1; 7 bases agree with TRBD1. V shed 3 bases, J shed 1 base, and the junction held 5 bases outside the gene matches. CDR1 is LNHNV and CDR2 is YYDKDF in the germline V gene (reference sequence). This CDR3 region has 15 residues. CDR3 coding DNA: TGTGCCACCAGCAGCCGGGACAGACCGAACACTGAAGCTTTCTTT. Translated, it gives CATSSRDRPNTEAFF.

The gene calls are TRBV19 and TRBJ2-7; D is undetermined. V was trimmed by 3 bases and J by 3 bases, leaving 12 bases between them. Germline assignment: CDR1 LNHDA and CDR2 SQIVND (reference sequence). The CDR3 consists of 14 residues. DNA for the CDR3: TGTGCCAGTAGTATCGCCAGCCTGAGCTACGAGCAGTACTTC. Its translation is CASSIASLSYEQYF.

The rearrangement joins TRBV7-9 to TRBJ2-5; D is unclear. This CDR3 comprises 15 residues. CDR1 and CDR2 from the germline V gene are SEHNR and FQNEAQ (reference sequence). V lost 4 bases and J 5 bases, leaving 17 bases between the germline ends. The CDR3 protein is CASSSARIVEETQYF. DNA for the CDR3: TGTGCCAGCAGCTCCGCCCGCATAGTCGAGGAGACCCAGTACTTC.

The chain employs TRBV6-5 and TRBJ1-5; D unclear. The CDR3 has 14 amino acids. V gave up 8 bases and J gave up 4 bases, with 15 bases separating them. In germline, CDR1 is MNHEY, CDR2 SVGAGI. The chain's CDR3 is CASRPAARNQPQHF. DNA of the CDR3: TGTGCCAGCCGACCCGCGGCAAGGAATCAGCCCCAGCATTTT.

This sequence joins TRBV15 and TRBJ1-2, with 12 bases lining up with TRBD1. Germline V gene sequence: CDR1 LNHNV, CDR2 YYDKDF (reference sequence). V lost 0 bases and J lost 7; bases outside the gene matches: 9. CDR3 length: 17 amino acids. CDR3 DNA: TGTGCCACCAGCAGAGATAGCGGGACAGGGGGCTTAGGTGGCTACACCTTC. Amino acid sequence: CATSRDSGTGGLGGYTF.

V and J are TRBV30 and TRBJ1-1; D is unclear. The CDR3 has 15 residues. V was pared by 6 bases and J by 4 bases, with 21 bases between. Germline V gene sequence: CDR1 GTSNPN, CDR2 SVGIG (reference sequence). This CDR3 reads CACPHWTAVGTEAFF. The CDR3 region has the DNA TGTGCCTGCCCCCATTGGACGGCGGTGGGCACTGAAGCTTTCTTT.

The chain links TRBV4-2 to TRBJ2-7, with 9 positions matching TRBD2. The CDR3 consists of 16 residues. V gave up 0 bases and J gave up 3 bases; unmatched junction bases: 6. The germline V gene encodes CDR1 LGHNA and CDR2 YNFKEQ. The CDR3 DNA sequence: TGTGCCAGCAGCCAAGATGACGCTAGCGGGATCTACGAGCAGTACTTC. As protein: CASSQDDASGIYEQYF.

This chain links TRBV2 with TRBJ1-1, with D perhaps matching TRBD1 (5 bases). Germline V gene lookup returns CDR1 SNHLY and CDR2 FYNNEI. V was cut by 4 bases and J by 1 base, with 10 bases left in between. The CDR3 has 14 residues. The CDR3 DNA reads as TGTGCCAGCAGTGGGGGGATACAGAACACTGAAGCTTTCTTT. Translating gives CASSGGIQNTEAFF.